The 26 T cell receptor beta chains below all came from one sample that was sequenced in a study of OX40 agonist ivuxolimab in advanced cancers. Sequencing was performed with immunoSEQ multiplex PCR; in TCRdb, only in-frame clones are kept and a portion is missing. Of 95,000 to 100,000 clones in the sample, approximately 80% were seen once. The sequencing used CD4+ or CD8+ T cells sorted from blood, collected in a trial of the OX40 agonist ivuxolimab. Source of these receptors: an adult with an advanced solid tumor such as melanoma, head and neck, liver or kidney cancer.

This chain uses TRBV19 with TRBJ1-3, with D hard to call. The germline CDR1 and CDR2 sequences are LNHDA and SQIVND (reference sequence). The CDR3 loop spans 14 amino acids. Trimming pared 8 bases from V and 0 bases from J, leaving 11 bases between. CDR3 residues: CASSIDVSGNTIYF. Here the CDR3 DNA reads TGTGCCAGTTCCATTGACGTCTCTGGAAACACCATATATTTT.

This CDR3 is CASSHGQGNQPQHF. DNA of the CDR3: TGTGCCAGCAGCCATGGACAGGGCAATCAGCCCCAGCATTTT. The V call is TRBV4-2, the J call TRBJ1-5; 7 bases match TRBD1. With V trimmed by 3 bases and J by 2 bases, 1 base remained unmatched. The CDR3 has 14 residues. CDR1 LGHNA and CDR2 YNFKEQ come from the germline V gene.

This sequence joins TRBV19 and TRBJ2-3, with D tentatively TRBD1 (5 bases). Deletions cut 7 bases from V and 4 bases from J, with 21 bases between. The CDR3 totals 16 residues. Germline-derived CDR1 and CDR2 are LNHDA and SQIVND (reference sequence). CDR3 in amino acids: CASTSHGLQGPDTQYF. The CDR3 DNA reads as TGTGCCAGTACTTCGCACGGATTGCAGGGCCCAGATACGCAGTATTTT.

The chain is built from TRBV6-5 and TRBJ2-7; 7 positions match TRBD1. V shed 6 bases, J shed 5 bases, and the junction held 7 bases outside the gene matches. The CDR3 has 13 amino acids. The germline CDR1 and CDR2 sequences are MNHEY and SVGAGI. The CDR3 here is CASRDRVKHEQYF. For the CDR3, the DNA is TGTGCCAGCAGAGACAGGGTGAAACACGAGCAGTACTTC.

This clone was counted between two and nine times. The rearrangement links TRBV6-1 to TRBJ1-1; a possible D gene is TRBD1 (5 bases). Trimming shortened V by 4 bases and J by 0 bases, and 12 bases separated the two germline ends. Germline V gene data show CDR1 as MNHNS and CDR2 as SASEGT. The CDR3 runs 15 residues. CDR3 nucleotide sequence: TGTGCCAGCAGTGGACGACAGCGGCTGAACACTGAAGCTTTCTTT. Translating gives CASSGRQRLNTEAFF.

This clone has only a few counts. Other DNA sequences of this sample code for an identical CDR3. The genes are TRBV7-2 and TRBJ2-7, with 7 bases that match TRBD1. The CDR3 contains 14 residues. The germline V gene has CDR1 SGHTA and CDR2 FQGNSA. V was pared by 1 base and J by 2 bases, with 2 bases of the junction left unmatched. The DNA of the CDR3 is TGTGCCAGCAGCTTAGGAGGGGGCACCTACGAGCAGTACTTC. Its protein product is CASSLGGGTYEQYF.

The chain recombines TRBV21-1 with TRBJ2-7; TRBD1, the table's D call, lacks a check against the DNA. TRBV21-1 is flagged as a pseudogene. This CDR3 has 15 residues. CDR3 sequence: CASSKSKFSSYEQYF. The CDR3 region has the DNA TGTGCCAGCAGCAAAAGTAAGTTCAGCTCCTACGAGCAGTACTTC.

This chain links TRBV7-6 with TRBJ2-5, with TRBD2 matching over 7 bases. The CDR3 consists of 13 residues. The germline gives CDR1 SGHVS, CDR2 FNYEAQ. The V gene end was trimmed by 5 bases and the J gene end by 4 bases; junction bases not matched to a gene: 4. CDR3 DNA sequence: TGTGCCAGCAGCCATATAGCGGGAGAGACCCAGTACTTC. Translation: CASSHIAGETQYF.

The rearrangement uses TRBV5-1 and TRBJ2-2; the D is unclear. CDR3 size: 14 residues. Per germline, CDR1 SGHRS and CDR2 YFSETQ. V lost 3 bases and J 1 base, leaving 7 bases between the germline ends. The CDR3 loop is CASSYLENTGELFF. The DNA for the CDR3 is TGCGCCAGCAGCTACCTAGAGAACACCGGGGAGCTGTTTTTT.

J is TRBJ1-2 and V is TRBV5-1; D call uncertain. V was trimmed by 0 bases and J by 3 bases, leaving 9 bases between them. This CDR3 contains 14 residues. CDR1 and CDR2 (germline): SGHRS, YFSETQ. In nucleotides, the CDR3 is TGCGCCAGCAGCTTGGGACCGGACGACTATGGCTACACCTTC. Translation: CASSLGPDDYGYTF. The variable domain in full, completed from reference TRBV5-1 and TRBJ1-2, reads KAGVTQTPRYLIKTRGQQVTLSCSPISGHRSVSWYQQTPGQGLQFLFEYFSETQRNKGNFPGRFSGRQFSNSRSEMNVSTLELGDSALYLCASSLGPDDYGYTFGSGTRLTVV.

This clone was counted a single time. The genes are TRBV5-5 and TRBJ1-1; weak D call: TRBD1 (5 bases). The CDR3 contains 12 residues. Germline values: CDR1 SGHKS, CDR2 YYEKEE (reference sequence). The V end was cut by 0 bases, the J end by 10 bases, with 10 bases between. The CDR3 DNA sequence: TGTGCCAGCAGCTTGGTCCACCAGGGAGCTTTCTTT. It is translated as CASSLVHQGAFF.

This chain connects TRBV11-2 to TRBJ2-7; D unclear. Looked up from germline, CDR1 is SGHAT and CDR2 is FQNNGV. The germline V and J ends were trimmed by 7 bases and 4 bases, with 14 bases remaining between them. The CDR3 loop spans 13 amino acids. The CDR3 protein is CASTTHGLYEQYF. CDR3 nucleotide sequence: TGTGCCAGCACCACCCACGGCCTATACGAGCAGTACTTC. Full variable domain (outside the CDR3, taken from reference TRBV11-2 and TRBJ2-7): EAGVAQSPRYKIIEKRQSVAFWCNPISGHATLYWYQQILGQGPKLLIQFQNNGVVDDSQLPKDRFSAERLKGVDSTLKIQPAKLEDSAVYLCASTTHGLYEQYFGPGTRLTVT.

V gene TRBV7-2 combines with J gene TRBJ2-1; the D is unclear. The CDR3 has 14 residues. Germline lookup yields CDR1 SGHTA and CDR2 FQGNSA. Between the trimmed V and J ends, which lost 2 bases and 7 bases, there was a span of 12 bases. The DNA for the CDR3 is TGTGCCAGCAGCTTATTACTTGGTCGAAATGAGCAGTTCTTC. Its translation is CASSLLLGRNEQFF.

The genes are TRBV28 and TRBJ1-1, with 7 bases identical to TRBD1. The CDR3 runs to 14 residues. Germline assignment: CDR1 MDHEN and CDR2 SYDVKM. The V and J ends lost 5 bases and 9 bases, in that order; junction bases with no gene match: 12. The CDR3 loop reads CASSPTGAGRKAFF. The CDR3 nucleotides are TGTGCCAGCAGTCCTACAGGGGCAGGTCGAAAAGCTTTCTTT.

This clone was observed a single time. The gene calls are TRBV7-3 and TRBJ2-1, with D perhaps TRBD2 (6 bases). This CDR3 is 16 amino acids long. V was pared by 2 bases and J by 7 bases, with 18 bases between. Germline V CDR1 and CDR2: SGHTA, FQGTGA. The CDR3 sequence: CASSLVASALGNEQFF. Here the CDR3 DNA reads TGTGCCAGCAGCTTAGTGGCTAGCGCCCTAGGGAATGAGCAGTTCTTC.

For the CDR3, the DNA is TGTGCCAGCAGCGTAGTAGCGGGGGGCACCCTAGAGACCCAGTACTTC. Translated: CASSVVAGGTLETQYF. The rearrangement uses TRBV9 and TRBJ2-5, with 10 bases identical to TRBD2. This CDR3 contains 16 residues. The V gene end was trimmed by 0 bases and the J gene end by 4 bases; junction bases not matched to a gene: 6. The germline V gene encodes CDR1 SGDLS and CDR2 YYNGEE.

The V gene is TRBV5-7, the J gene TRBJ2-6; the D is unclear. TRBV5-7 is designated an ORF whose function remains uncertain. The V end lost 10 bases, the J end lost 1 base, and 12 bases lay between the germline ends. The CDR3 is 14 amino acids. The CDR3 DNA follows: TGTGCCTGCGGTGCTGCTTCTGGGGCCAACGTCCTGACTTTC. Translation gives CACGAASGANVLTF.

The V call is TRBV28, the J call TRBJ1-6, with 8 bases that match TRBD1. Germline values: CDR1 MDHEN, CDR2 SYDVKM. The CDR3 contains 14 residues. V shed 5 bases, J shed 14 bases, and the junction held 11 bases outside the gene matches. DNA of the CDR3: TGTGCCAGCAGTAGTTCGGGACAGGCCGTCACCCTCCACTTT. This gives the protein CASSSSGQAVTLHF.

The gene calls are TRBV6-6 and TRBJ1-1; D perhaps matches TRBD1 (5 bases). Trimming removed 2 bases from V and 6 bases from J, with 10 bases in between. Germline loops: CDR1 MNHNY, CDR2 SVGAGI (reference sequence). The length of the CDR3 is 13 residues. The CDR3 reads CASSYTRVAEAFF. In DNA form, the CDR3 reads TGTGCCAGCAGTTACACCAGGGTTGCTGAAGCTTTCTTT.

The chain joins TRBV7-2 to TRBJ1-1; D is unresolved. Germline values: CDR1 SGHTA, CDR2 FQGNSA. Trimming stripped 4 bases from V and 1 base from J, with 4 bases between. CDR3 length: 12 residues. For the CDR3, the DNA is TGTGCCAGCAGCTACAGGAACACTGAAGCTTTCTTT. It encodes CASSYRNTEAFF.

The chain links TRBV20-1 to TRBJ2-7; D is uncertain. V dropped 4 bases and J dropped 2 bases, with 6 bases sitting between them. The CDR3 is 11 amino acids. CDR1 is DFQATT, CDR2 SNEGSKA, per germline (reference sequence). The CDR3: CSAIITYEQYF. The DNA of the CDR3 is TGCAGTGCTATAATAACCTACGAGCAGTACTTC.

The chain recombines TRBV29-1 with TRBJ2-6, with D uncertain. The CDR3 has 16 residues. V was cut by 6 bases and J by 0 bases, with 15 bases left in between. From germline, CDR1 is SQVTM and CDR2 ANQGSEA. As DNA, the CDR3 is TGCAGCGTCTACCAGGCAGGCAGCTCTGGGGCCAACGTCCTGACTTTC. Translation gives CSVYQAGSSGANVLTF. Complete variable domain (other parts from reference TRBV29-1 and TRBJ2-6): SAVISQKPSRDICQRGTSLTIQCQVDSQVTMMFWYRQQPGQSLTLIATANQGSEATYESGFVIDKFPISRPNLTFSTLTVSNMSPEDSSIYLCSVYQAGSSGANVLTFGAGSRLTVL.

CDR3 bases: TGTGCCAGCAGCTTAACCCAGGACTCATACAATGAGCAGTTCTTC. It specifies CASSLTQDSYNEQFF. The genes are TRBV11-3 and TRBJ2-1; D might be TRBD2 (5 bases). The CDR3 loop spans 15 amino acids. The V gene lost 2 bases and the J gene lost 4 bases, with 12 bases spanning the gap. CDR1 and CDR2 (germline): SGHNT, YENEEA.

This clone was seen a single time. The CDR3 nucleotides read TGTGCCAGCAGCTCCTCTTTTCGCGGGGTTTCCACAGATACGCAGTATTTT. It encodes CASSSSFRGVSTDTQYF. V and J are TRBV7-3 and TRBJ2-3; D possibly corresponds to TRBD2 (6 bases). This CDR3 has 17 residues. The germline V and J ends were trimmed by 4 bases and 2 bases, with 19 bases remaining between them. Germline V gives CDR1 SGHTA, CDR2 FQGTGA.

V usage is TRBV6-6 and J usage is TRBJ2-1; D may be TRBD2 (5 bases). The germline gives CDR1 MNHNY, CDR2 SVGAGI (reference sequence). This CDR3 spans 14 amino acids. Trimming took off 10 bases at V and 0 bases at J, with 13 bases between the two ends. The CDR3 DNA reads as TGTGCCACCAAATTAGGGAGCTCCTACAATGAGCAGTTCTTC. It is translated as CATKLGSSYNEQFF.

V is TRBV28 and J is TRBJ2-5; D not certain. The CDR3 runs to 11 residues. Germline values: CDR1 MDHEN, CDR2 SYDVKM. The V gene lost 6 bases and the J gene lost 6 bases, with 8 bases spanning the gap. CDR3: CASSLGKTQYF. Here the CDR3 DNA reads TGTGCCAGCAGCCTTGGAAAGACCCAGTACTTC.